This entry concerns a single T cell receptor beta chain. Its antigen is still unknown. Per the germline V gene, CDR1 is SGDLS and CDR2 is YYNGEE. V was pared by 8 bases and J by 0 bases, with 15 bases between. This CDR3 is built from 15 residues. Measured with immunoSEQ multiplex PCR; TCRdb has only the in-frame clones, and not every one. This table has about 110,000 clones, 75% to 90% appearing once. The sample belongs to a study of identifying expanded T cells in peripheral blood. Study results and limitations: Across healthy donors, higher total template counts meant significantly greater roughly 2-week count variance.

Sample: blood. The sequence was obtained from a person aged 18 to 70 in good health. The chain combines TRBV9 with TRBJ1-3; D is undetermined. The CDR3 bases are TGTGCCAGTCGTGGAGGTCCCCTCTCTGGAAACACCATATATTTT. This sequence encodes CASRGGPLSGNTIYF. Together with reference TRBV9 and TRBJ1-3, the CDR3 gives the full variable domain: DSGVTQTPKHLITATGQRVTLRCSPRSGDLSVYWYQQSLDQGLQFLIQYYNGEERAKGNILERFSAQQFPDLHSELNLSSLELGDSALYFCASRGGPLSGNTIYFGEGSWLTVV.